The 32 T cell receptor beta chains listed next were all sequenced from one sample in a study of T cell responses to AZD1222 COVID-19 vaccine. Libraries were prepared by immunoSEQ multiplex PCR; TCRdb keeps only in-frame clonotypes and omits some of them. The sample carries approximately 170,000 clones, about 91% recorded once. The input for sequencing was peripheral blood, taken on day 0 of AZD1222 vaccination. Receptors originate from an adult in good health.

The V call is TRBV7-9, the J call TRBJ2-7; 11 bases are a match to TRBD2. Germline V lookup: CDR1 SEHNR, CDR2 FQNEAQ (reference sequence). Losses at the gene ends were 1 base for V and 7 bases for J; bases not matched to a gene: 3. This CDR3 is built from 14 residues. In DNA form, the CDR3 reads TGTGCCAGCAGCTTAGAGGGACTAGCGGATGAGCAGTACTTC. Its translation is CASSLEGLADEQYF.

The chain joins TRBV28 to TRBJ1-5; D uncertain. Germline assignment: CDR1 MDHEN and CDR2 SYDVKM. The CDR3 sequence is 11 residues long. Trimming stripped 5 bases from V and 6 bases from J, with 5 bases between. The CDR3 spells CASSPSQPQHF. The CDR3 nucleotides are TGTGCCAGCAGTCCTAGTCAGCCCCAGCATTTT.

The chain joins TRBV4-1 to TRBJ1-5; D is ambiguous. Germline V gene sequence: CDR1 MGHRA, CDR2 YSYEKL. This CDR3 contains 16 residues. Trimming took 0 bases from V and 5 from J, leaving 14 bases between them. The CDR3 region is CASSQDPPVYYQPQHF. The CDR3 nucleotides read TGCGCCAGCAGCCAAGATCCGCCAGTCTACTATCAGCCCCAGCATTTT.

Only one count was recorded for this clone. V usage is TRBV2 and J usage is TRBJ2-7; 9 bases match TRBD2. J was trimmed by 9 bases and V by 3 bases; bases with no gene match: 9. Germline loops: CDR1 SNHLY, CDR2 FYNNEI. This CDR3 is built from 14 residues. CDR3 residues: CASSDGLAGSGQYF. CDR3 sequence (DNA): TGTGCCAGCAGTGATGGGCTAGCGGGATCTGGGCAGTACTTC. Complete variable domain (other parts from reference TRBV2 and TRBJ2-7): EPEVTQTPSHQVTQMGQEVILRCVPISNHLYFYWYRQILGQKVEFLVSFYNNEISEKSEIFDDQFSVERPDGSNFTLKIRSTKLEDSAMYFCASSDGLAGSGQYFGPGTRLTVT.

The CDR3 bases are TGTGCCAGCAGTCCCAACCGGGGACTAGCGGGATCTGGGGCCAACGTCCTGACTTTC. Its translation: CASSPNRGLAGSGANVLTF. The rearrangement links TRBV7-3 to TRBJ2-6; TRBD2 agrees at 13 bases. J gave up 1 base and V 6 bases, and 9 bases lay outside the gene matches. Per germline, CDR1 SGHTA and CDR2 FQGTGA. The CDR3 is made up of 19 amino acids.

The CDR3 DNA reads as TGTGCCAGCAGCGTCCCCCGGGCCGGGGAGCTGTTTTTT. Its translation: CASSVPRAGELFF. V usage is TRBV9 and J usage is TRBJ2-2; D unclear. With 2 bases removed from V and 6 bases from J, the gap between germline ends came to 8 bases. The CDR3 is made up of 13 amino acids. CDR1 and CDR2 from the germline V gene are SGDLS and YYNGEE.

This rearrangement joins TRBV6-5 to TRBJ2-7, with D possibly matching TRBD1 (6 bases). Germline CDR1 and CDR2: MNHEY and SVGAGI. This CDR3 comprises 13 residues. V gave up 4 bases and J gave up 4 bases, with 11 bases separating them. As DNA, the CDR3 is TGTGCCAGCAGTTGGACAGTGGGGTACGAGCAGTACTTC. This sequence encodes CASSWTVGYEQYF.

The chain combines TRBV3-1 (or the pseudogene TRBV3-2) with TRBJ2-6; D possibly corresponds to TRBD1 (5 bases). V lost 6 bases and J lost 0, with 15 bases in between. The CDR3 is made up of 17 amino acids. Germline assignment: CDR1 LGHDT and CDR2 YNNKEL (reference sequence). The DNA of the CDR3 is TGTGCCAGCAGTCCACGGGCAGGACACTCTGGGGCCAACGTCCTGACTTTC. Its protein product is CASSPRAGHSGANVLTF.

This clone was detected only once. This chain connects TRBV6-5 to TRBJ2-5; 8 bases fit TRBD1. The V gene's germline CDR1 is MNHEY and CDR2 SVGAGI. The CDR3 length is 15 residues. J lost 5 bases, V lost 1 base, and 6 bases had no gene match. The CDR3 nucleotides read TGTGCCAGCAGTTACTTCAGGGGGCGTTACGAGACCCAGTACTTC. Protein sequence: CASSYFRGRYETQYF.

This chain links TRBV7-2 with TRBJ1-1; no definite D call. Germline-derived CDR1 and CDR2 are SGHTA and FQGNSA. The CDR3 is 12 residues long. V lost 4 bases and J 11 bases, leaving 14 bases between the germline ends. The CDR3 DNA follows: TGTGCCAGCAGCTCCAGGACCTCTGGGGCTTTCTTT. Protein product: CASSSRTSGAFF.

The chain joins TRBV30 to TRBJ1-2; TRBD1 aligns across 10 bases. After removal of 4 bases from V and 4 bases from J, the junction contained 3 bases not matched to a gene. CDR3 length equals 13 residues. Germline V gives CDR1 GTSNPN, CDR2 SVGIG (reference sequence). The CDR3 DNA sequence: TGTGCCTGGATGGGGGACAGGGGCTATGGCTACACCTTC. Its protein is CAWMGDRGYGYTF. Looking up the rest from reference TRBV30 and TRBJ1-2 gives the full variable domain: SQTIHQWPATLVQPVGSPLSLECTVEGTSNPNLYWYRQAAGRGLQLLFYSVGIGQISSEVPQNLSASRPQDRQFILSSKKLLLSDSGFYLCAWMGDRGYGYTFGSGTRLTVV.

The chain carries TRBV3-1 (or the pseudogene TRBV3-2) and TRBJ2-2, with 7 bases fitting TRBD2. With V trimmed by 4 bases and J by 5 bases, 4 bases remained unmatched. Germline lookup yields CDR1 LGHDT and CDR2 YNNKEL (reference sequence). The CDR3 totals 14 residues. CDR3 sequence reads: CASSRGAGTGELFF. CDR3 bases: TGTGCCAGCAGCCGAGGAGCGGGAACCGGGGAGCTGTTTTTT.

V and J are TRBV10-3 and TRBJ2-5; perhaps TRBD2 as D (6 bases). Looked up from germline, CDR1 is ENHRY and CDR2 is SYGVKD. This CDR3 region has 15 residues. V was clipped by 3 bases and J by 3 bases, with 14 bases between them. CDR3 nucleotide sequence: TGTGCCATCAGTGATAGTAGCGGAGCGGAAGAGACCCAGTACTTC. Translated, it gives CAISDSSGAEETQYF.

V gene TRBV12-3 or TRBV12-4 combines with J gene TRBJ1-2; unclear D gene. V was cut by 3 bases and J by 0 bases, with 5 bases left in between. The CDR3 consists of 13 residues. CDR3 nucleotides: TGTGCCAGCAGTTTCCCCCCTAACTATGGCTACACCTTC. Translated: CASSFPPNYGYTF.

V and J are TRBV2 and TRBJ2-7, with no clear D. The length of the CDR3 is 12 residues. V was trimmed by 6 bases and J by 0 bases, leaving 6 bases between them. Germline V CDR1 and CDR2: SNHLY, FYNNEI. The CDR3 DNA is TGTGCCAGCAGCTCGGCCTCCTACGAGCAGTACTTC. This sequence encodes CASSSASYEQYF.

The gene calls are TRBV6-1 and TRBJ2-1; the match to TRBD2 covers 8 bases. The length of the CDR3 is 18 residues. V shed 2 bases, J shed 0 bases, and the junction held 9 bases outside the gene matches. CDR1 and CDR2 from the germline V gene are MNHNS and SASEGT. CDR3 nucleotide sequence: TGTGCCAGCAGTGAACTTGGGCTAGCGGGTGGCTCCTACAATGAGCAGTTCTTC. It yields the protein CASSELGLAGGSYNEQFF.

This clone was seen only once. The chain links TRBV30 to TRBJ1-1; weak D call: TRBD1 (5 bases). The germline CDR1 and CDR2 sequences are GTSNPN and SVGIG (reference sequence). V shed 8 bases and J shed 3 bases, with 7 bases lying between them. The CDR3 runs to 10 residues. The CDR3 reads CAQGDTEAFF. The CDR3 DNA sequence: TGTGCCCAGGGTGACACTGAAGCTTTCTTT.

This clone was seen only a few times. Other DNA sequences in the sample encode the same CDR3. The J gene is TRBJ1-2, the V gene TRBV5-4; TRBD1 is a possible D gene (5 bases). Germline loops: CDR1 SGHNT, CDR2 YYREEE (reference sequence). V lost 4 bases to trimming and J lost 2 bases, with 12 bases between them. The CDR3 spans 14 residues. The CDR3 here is CASSPRAENYGYTF. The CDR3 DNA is TGTGCCAGCAGCCCCAGGGCGGAGAACTATGGCTACACCTTC. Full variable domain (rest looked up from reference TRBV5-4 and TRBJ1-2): ETGVTQSPTHLIKTRGQQVTLRCSSQSGHNTVSWYQQALGQGPQFIFQYYREEENGRGNFPPRFSGLQFPNYSSELNVNALELDDSALYLCASSPRAENYGYTFGSGTRLTVV.

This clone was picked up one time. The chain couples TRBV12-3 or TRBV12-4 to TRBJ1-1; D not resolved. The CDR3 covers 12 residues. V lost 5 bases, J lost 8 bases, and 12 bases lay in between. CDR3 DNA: TGTGCCAGCAGTCCCTCCCCCGGGGAAGCTTTCTTT. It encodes CASSPSPGEAFF.

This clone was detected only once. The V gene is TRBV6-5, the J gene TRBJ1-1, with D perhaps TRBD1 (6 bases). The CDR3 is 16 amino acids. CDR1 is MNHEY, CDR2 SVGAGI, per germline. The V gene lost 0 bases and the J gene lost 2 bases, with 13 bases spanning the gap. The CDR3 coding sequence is TGTGCCAGCAGTTACTCACCGGGACACGGAAACACTGAAGCTTTCTTT. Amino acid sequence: CASSYSPGHGNTEAFF.

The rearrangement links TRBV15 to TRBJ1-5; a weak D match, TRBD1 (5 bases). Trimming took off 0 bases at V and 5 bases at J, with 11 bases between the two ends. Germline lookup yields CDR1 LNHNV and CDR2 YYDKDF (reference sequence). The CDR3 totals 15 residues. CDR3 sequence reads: CATSREGGDYQPQHF. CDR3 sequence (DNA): TGTGCCACCAGCAGAGAGGGGGGGGACTATCAGCCCCAGCATTTT. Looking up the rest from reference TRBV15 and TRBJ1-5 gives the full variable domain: DAMVIQNPRYQVTQFGKPVTLSCSQTLNHNVMYWYQQKSSQAPKLLFHYYDKDFNNEADTPDNFQSRRPNTSFCFLDIRSPGLGDTAMYLCATSREGGDYQPQHFGDGTRLSIL.

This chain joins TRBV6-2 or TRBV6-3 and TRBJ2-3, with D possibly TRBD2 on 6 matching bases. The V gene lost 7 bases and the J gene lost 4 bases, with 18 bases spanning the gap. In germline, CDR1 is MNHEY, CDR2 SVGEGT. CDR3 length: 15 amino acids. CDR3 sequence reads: CASTPDYASADTQYF. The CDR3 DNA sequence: TGTGCCAGCACCCCGGACTATGCGAGCGCAGATACGCAGTATTTT.

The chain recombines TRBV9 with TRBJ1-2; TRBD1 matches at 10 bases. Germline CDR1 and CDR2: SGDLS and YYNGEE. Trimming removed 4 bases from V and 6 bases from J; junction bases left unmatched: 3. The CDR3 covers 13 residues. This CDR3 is CASSSGQGNGYTF. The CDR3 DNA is TGTGCCAGCAGCTCGGGACAGGGGAATGGCTACACCTTC.

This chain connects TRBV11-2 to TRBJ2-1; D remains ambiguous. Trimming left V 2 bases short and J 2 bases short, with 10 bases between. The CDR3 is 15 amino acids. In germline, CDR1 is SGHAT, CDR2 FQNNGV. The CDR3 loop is CASSLTPSAYNEQFF. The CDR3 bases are TGTGCCAGCAGCTTAACTCCTTCGGCCTACAATGAGCAGTTCTTC.

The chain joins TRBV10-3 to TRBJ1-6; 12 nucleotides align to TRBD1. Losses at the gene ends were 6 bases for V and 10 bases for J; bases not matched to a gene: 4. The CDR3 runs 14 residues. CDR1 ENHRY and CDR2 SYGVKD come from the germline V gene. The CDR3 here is CAIRWDRGLSPLHF. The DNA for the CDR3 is TGTGCCATCAGATGGGACAGGGGGCTCTCACCCCTCCACTTT.

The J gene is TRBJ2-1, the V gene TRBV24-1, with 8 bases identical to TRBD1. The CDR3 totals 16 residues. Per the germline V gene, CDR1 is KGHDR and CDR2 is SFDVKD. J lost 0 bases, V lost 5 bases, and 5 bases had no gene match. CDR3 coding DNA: TGTGCCACCAGTGGCCTGACAGGGGACTCCTACAATGAGCAGTTCTTC. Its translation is CATSGLTGDSYNEQFF.

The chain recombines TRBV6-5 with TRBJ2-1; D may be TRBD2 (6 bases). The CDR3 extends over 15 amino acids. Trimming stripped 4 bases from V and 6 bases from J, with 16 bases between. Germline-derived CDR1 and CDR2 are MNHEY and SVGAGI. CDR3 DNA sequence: TGTGCCAGCAGTTCGCGAACGAGAGCGGGCAATGAGCAGTTCTTC. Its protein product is CASSSRTRAGNEQFF.

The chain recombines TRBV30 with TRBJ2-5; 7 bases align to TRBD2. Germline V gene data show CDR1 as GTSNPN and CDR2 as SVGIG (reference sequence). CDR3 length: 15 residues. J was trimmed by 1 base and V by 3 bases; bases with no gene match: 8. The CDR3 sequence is CAWSPLGGVQETQYF. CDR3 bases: TGTGCCTGGAGCCCTTTGGGGGGGGTCCAAGAGACCCAGTACTTC. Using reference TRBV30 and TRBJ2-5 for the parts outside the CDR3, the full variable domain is SQTIHQWPATLVQPVGSPLSLECTVEGTSNPNLYWYRQAAGRGLQLLFYSVGIGQISSEVPQNLSASRPQDRQFILSSKKLLLSDSGFYLCAWSPLGGVQETQYFGPGTRLLVL.

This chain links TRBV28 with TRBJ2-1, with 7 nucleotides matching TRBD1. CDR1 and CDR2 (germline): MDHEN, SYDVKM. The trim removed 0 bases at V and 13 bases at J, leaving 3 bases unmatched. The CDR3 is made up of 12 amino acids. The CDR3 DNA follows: TGTGCCAGCAGTTTATGGGGACAGTCACAGTTCTTC. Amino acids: CASSLWGQSQFF.

CDR3 residues: CASSLTSVIRAEAFF. The CDR3 bases are TGTGCCAGCAGCTTAACGAGCGTCATCCGAGCTGAAGCTTTCTTT. The chain combines TRBV7-3 with TRBJ1-1; D remains unclear. The V gene's germline CDR1 is SGHTA and CDR2 FQGTGA. The ends were cut back, 0 bases at V and 6 bases at J, with 14 bases in the middle. The CDR3 is 15 amino acids.

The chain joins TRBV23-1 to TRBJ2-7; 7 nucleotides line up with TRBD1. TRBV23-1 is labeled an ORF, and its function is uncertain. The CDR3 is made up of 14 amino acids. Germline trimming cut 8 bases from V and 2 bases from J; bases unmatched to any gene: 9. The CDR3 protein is CASSHRGAAYEQYF. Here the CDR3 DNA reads TGCGCCAGCTCTCACAGGGGCGCTGCCTACGAGCAGTACTTC.

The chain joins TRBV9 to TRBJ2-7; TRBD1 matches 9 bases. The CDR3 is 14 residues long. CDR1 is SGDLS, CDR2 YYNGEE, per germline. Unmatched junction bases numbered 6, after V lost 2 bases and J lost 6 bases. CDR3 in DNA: TGTGCCAGCAGCGTTCGTGGGACAGGGCCCGAGCAGTACTTC. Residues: CASSVRGTGPEQYF. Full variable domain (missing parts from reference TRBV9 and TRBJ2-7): DSGVTQTPKHLITATGQRVTLRCSPRSGDLSVYWYQQSLDQGLQFLIQYYNGEERAKGNILERFSAQQFPDLHSELNLSSLELGDSALYFCASSVRGTGPEQYFGPGTRLTVT.